These 4 T cell receptor beta chains share one sample of origin, sequenced in a study of CD8+ T cells in alopecia areata. It was cDNA, reverse transcribed from extracted RNA, that served as the sequencing template. The method was immunoSEQ multiplex PCR; TCRdb's version includes in-frame clones alone and lacks a portion of them. The table shows 130,000 to 150,000 clones, with roughly 58% occurring only once. Sample: CD8+ T cells sorted from blood. These receptors were obtained from a human donor in good health.

This clone turned up a few times. V is TRBV29-1 and J is TRBJ2-6; possible D gene TRBD2, 6 bases. CDR1 and CDR2 from the germline V gene are SQVTM and ANQGSEA. The CDR3 is made up of 18 amino acids. V lost 5 bases and J 1 base, leaving 21 bases between the germline ends. The CDR3, as DNA: TGCAGCGTTCCGCTACTTTTAGCGGTCCCTTCTGGGGCCAACGTCCTGACTTTC. It encodes CSVPLLLAVPSGANVLTF.

The chain employs TRBV9 and TRBJ2-3; 8 bases map to TRBD2. The junction had 8 bases not matched to a gene; V was cut back by 0 bases and J by 5 bases. CDR1 is SGDLS and CDR2 is YYNGEE in the germline V gene. The CDR3 sequence is 16 residues long. Here the CDR3 DNA reads TGTGCCAGCAGCGTAGATTTAGCGGGACGGTTAGATACGCAGTATTTT. It translates to CASSVDLAGRLDTQYF.

The V and J genes are TRBV29-1 and TRBJ1-1; a possible D gene is TRBD1 (6 bases). The CDR3 extends over 13 amino acids. V shed 6 bases and J shed 1 base, with 12 bases lying between them. The germline gives CDR1 SQVTM, CDR2 ANQGSEA. CDR3 region: CSVHGTPNTEAFF. CDR3 DNA: TGCAGCGTCCACGGGACACCGAACACTGAAGCTTTCTTT.

V is TRBV14 and J is TRBJ2-1; 9 nucleotides agree with TRBD1. This CDR3 has 15 amino acids. In germline, CDR1 is SGHDN, CDR2 FVKESK. Germline trimming cut 5 bases from V and 4 bases from J; bases unmatched to any gene: 6. The CDR3 DNA sequence: TGTGCCAGCAGCGTCCGGGACAGGGCGTACAATGAGCAGTTCTTC. The encoded protein is CASSVRDRAYNEQFF. Supplemented by reference TRBV14 and TRBJ2-1, the full variable domain reads EAGVTQFPSHSVIEKGQTVTLRCDPISGHDNLYWYRRVMGKEIKFLLHFVKESKQDESGMPNNRFLAERTGGTYSTLKVQPAELEDSGVYFCASSVRDRAYNEQFFGPGTRLTVL.